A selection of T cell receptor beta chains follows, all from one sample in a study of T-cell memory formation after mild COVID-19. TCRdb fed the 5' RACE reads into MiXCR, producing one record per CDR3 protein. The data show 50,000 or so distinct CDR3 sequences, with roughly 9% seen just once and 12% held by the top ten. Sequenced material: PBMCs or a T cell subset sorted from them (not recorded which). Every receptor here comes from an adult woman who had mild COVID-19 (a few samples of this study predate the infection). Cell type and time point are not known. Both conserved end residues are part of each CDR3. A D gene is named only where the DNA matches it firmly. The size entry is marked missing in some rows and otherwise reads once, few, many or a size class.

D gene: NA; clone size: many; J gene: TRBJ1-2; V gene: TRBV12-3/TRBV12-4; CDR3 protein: CASSSNQGRYGYTF; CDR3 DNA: TGTGCCAGCAGTTCTAACCAGGGGAGGTATGGCTACACCTTC
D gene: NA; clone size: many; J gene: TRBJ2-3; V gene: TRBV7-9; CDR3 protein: CASSLSTLDHLGQYF; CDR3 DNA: TGTGCCAGCAGCTTAAGTACGCTGGATCACCTTGGGCAGTATTTT
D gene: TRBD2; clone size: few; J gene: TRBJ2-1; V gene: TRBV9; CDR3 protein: CASSVRPGLAGGSSYNEQFF; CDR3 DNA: TGTGCCAGCAGCGTAAGGCCCGGACTAGCGGGAGGGAGCTCCTACAATGAGCAGTTCTTC
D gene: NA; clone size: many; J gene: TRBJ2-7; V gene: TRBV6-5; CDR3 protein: CASSYTGGGFSYEQYF; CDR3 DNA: TGTGCCAGCAGTTACACTGGCGGGGGCTTCTCCTACGAGCAGTACTTC
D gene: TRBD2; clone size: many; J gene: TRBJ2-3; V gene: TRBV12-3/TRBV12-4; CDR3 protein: CASSRGGATDTQYF; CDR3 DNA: TGTGCCAGCAGCCGCGGGGGGGCCACAGATACGCAGTATTTT
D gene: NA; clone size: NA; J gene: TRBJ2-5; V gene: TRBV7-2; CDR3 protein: CASSTESRGTQYF; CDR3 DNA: TGTGCCAGCAGCACCGAGAGCCGGGGGACCCAGTACTTC
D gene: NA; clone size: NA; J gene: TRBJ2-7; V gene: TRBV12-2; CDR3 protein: CASRNSGTENSYEQYF; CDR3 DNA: TGTGCAAGTCGCAACTCCGGGACAGAGAATTCCTACGAGCAGTACTTC
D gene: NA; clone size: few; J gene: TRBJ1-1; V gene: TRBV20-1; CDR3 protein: CSARGPTGSKPEAFF; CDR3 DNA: TGCAGTGCTAGAGGCCCTACGGGTAGTAAACCGGAAGCTTTCTTT
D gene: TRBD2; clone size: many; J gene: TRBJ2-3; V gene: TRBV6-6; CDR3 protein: CASRTSGFTDTQYF; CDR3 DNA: TGTGCCAGCAGGACTAGCGGGTTCACAGATACGCAGTATTTT
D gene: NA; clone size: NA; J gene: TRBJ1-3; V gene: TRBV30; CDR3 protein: CAWEGYGNTIYF; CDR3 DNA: TGTGCCTGGGAGGGGTACGGAAACACCATATATTTT
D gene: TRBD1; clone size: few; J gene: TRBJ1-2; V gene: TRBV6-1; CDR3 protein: CAITPGQGRSGYTF; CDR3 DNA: TGTGCCATAACACCGGGACAGGGCCGGTCTGGCTACACCTTC
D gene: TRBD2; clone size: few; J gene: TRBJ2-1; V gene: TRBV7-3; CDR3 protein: CASSYGLVGNEQFF; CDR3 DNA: TGTGCCAGCAGTTATGGACTAGTAGGCAATGAGCAGTTCTTC
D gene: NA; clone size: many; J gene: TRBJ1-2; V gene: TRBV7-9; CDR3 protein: CASSLAATEHYGYTF; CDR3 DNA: TGTGCCAGCAGCTTAGCGGCGACAGAACACTATGGCTACACCTTC
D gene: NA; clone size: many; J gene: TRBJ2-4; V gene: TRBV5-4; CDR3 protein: CASSLVGFRNIQYF; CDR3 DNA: TGTGCCAGCAGCTTGGTCGGTTTCCGGAACATTCAGTACTTC
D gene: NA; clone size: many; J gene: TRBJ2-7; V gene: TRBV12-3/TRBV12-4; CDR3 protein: CASSFGGRYEQYF; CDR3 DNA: TGTGCCAGCAGTTTCGGGGGACGCTACGAGCAGTACTTC
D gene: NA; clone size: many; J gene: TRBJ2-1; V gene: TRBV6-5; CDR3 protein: CASNTAGGNEQFF; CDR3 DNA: TGTGCCAGCAATACAGCCGGTGGCAATGAGCAGTTCTTC
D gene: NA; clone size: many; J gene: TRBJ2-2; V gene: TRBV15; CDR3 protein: CATSSRVVVAGELFF; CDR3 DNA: TGTGCCACCAGCAGCAGGGTAGTTGTTGCCGGGGAGCTGTTTTTT
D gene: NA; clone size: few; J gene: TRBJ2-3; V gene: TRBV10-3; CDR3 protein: CAISESRLDTQYF; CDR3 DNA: TGTGCCATCAGTGAGTCCCGGCTAGATACGCAGTATTTT
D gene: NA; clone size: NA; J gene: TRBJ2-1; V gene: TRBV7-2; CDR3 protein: CASSLNWGYNEQFF; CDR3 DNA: TGTGCCAGCAGCTTAAATTGGGGCTACAATGAGCAGTTCTTC
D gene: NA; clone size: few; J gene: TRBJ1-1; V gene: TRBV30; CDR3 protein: CAWKTGRSTEAFF; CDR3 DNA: TGTGCCTGGAAAACAGGGAGGTCCACTGAAGCTTTCTTT
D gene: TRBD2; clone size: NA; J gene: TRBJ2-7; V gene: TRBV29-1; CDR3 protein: CSARGGSVPEQYF; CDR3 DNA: TGCAGCGCCCGGGGGGGGTCAGTACCCGAGCAGTACTTC
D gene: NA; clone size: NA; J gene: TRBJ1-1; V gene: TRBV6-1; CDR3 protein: CASSLRFLEAFF; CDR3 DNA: TGTGCCAGCAGTCTTCGGTTCCTTGAAGCTTTCTTT
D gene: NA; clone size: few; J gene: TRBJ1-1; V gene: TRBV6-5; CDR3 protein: CASSYLQGNTEAFF; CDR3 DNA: TGTGCCAGCAGTTACCTCCAGGGGAACACTGAAGCTTTCTTT
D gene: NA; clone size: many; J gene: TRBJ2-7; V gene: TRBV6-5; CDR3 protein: CASSLLQGGYEQYF; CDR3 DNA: TGTGCCAGCAGTCTGCTTCAGGGAGGTTACGAGCAGTACTTC
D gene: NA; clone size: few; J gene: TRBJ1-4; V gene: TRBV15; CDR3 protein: CATSRVGPSGEKLFF; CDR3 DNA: TGTGCCACCAGCAGAGTGGGCCCGTCTGGGGAAAAACTGTTTTTT
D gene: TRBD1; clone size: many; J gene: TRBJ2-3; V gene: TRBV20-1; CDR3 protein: CSAWTGTGTDTQYF; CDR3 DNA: TGCAGTGCCTGGACCGGGACAGGCACAGATACGCAGTATTTT
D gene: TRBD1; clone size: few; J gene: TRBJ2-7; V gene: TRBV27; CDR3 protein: CASSQLRVGTGFYEQYF; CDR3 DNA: TGTGCCAGCAGCCAACTAAGGGTCGGGACAGGGTTCTACGAGCAGTACTTC
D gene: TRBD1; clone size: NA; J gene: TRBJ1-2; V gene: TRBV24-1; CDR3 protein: CATSDLRGPGYGYTF; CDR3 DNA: TGTGCCACCAGTGATTTGAGGGGGCCTGGCTATGGCTACACCTTC
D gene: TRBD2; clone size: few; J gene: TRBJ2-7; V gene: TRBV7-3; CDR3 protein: CASSVGLASEQYF; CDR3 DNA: TGTGCCAGCAGCGTCGGACTAGCCAGCGAGCAGTACTTC
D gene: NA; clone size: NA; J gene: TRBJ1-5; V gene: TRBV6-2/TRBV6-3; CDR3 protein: CASSVQGRQPQHF; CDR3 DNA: TGTGCCAGCAGTGTACAGGGTCGTCAGCCCCAGCATTTT
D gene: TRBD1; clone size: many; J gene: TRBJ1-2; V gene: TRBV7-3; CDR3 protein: CASSSSQGVGYTF; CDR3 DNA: TGTGCCAGCAGCTCATCTCAGGGGGTTGGCTACACCTTC
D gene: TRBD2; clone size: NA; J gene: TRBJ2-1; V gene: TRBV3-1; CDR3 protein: CASSQDGTSGGNEQFF; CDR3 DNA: TGTGCCAGCAGCCAAGATGGGACTAGCGGGGGCAATGAGCAGTTCTTC
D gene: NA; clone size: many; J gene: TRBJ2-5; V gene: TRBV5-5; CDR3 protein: CASSLAWISQETQYF; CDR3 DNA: TGTGCCAGCAGCTTGGCCTGGATATCCCAAGAGACCCAGTACTTC
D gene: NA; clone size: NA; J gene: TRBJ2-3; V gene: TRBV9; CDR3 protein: CASSDSGDTQYF; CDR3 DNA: TGTGCCAGCAGCGACTCAGGGGATACGCAGTATTTT
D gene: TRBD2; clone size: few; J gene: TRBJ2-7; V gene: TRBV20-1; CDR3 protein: CSANSLAGIYEQYF; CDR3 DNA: TGCAGTGCTAATTCACTAGCGGGTATCTACGAGCAGTACTTC
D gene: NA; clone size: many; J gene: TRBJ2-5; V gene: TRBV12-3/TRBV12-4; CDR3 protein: CASSLLGARDGKETQYF; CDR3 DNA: TGTGCCAGCAGCCTACTGGGGGCCCGGGACGGCAAAGAGACCCAGTACTTC
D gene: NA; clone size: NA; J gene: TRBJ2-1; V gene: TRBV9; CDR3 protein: CASSVSGDNEQFF; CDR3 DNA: TGTGCCAGCAGCGTAAGTGGGGACAATGAGCAGTTCTTC
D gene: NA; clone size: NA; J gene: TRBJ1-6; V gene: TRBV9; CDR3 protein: CASSATPSGSPLHF; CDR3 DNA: TGTGCCAGCAGCGCGACCCCCTCGGGTTCACCCCTCCACTTT
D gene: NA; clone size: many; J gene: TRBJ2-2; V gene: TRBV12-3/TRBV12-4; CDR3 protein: CASTPLAPNTGELFF; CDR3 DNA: TGTGCCAGCACCCCTCTAGCGCCGAACACCGGGGAGCTGTTTTTT
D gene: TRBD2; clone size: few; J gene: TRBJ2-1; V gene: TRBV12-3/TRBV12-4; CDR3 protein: CATRASGGNNEQFF; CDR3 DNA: TGTGCCACCAGGGCTAGCGGCGGGAACAATGAGCAGTTCTTC
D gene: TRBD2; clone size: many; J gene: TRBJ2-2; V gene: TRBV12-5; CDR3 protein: CASGLVPDLAGTGELFF; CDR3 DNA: TGTGCTAGTGGTTTGGTACCGGACCTAGCGGGCACCGGGGAGCTGTTTTTT
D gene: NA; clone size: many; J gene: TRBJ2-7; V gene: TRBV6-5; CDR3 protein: CASSYSTQGGYEQYF; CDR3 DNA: TGTGCCAGCAGTTACTCGACCCAGGGGGGCTACGAGCAGTACTTC
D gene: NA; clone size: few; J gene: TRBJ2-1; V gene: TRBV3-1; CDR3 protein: CASSQFLGSGYNEQFF; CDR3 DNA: TGTGCCAGCAGCCAATTCCTCGGGAGCGGCTACAATGAGCAGTTCTTC
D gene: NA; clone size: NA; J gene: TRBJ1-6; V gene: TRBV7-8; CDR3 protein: CASSLQIGASNSPLHF; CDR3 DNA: TGTGCCAGCAGCCTCCAAATTGGGGCCTCGAATTCACCCCTCCACTTT
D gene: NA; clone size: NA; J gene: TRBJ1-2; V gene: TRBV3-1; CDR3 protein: CASSQSHGYTF; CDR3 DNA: TGTGCCAGCAGCCAGTCGCATGGCTACACCTTC